The rows below give T cell receptor beta chains drawn from one sample of a study of OX40 agonist ivuxolimab in advanced cancers. This table comes from immunoSEQ multiplex PCR, and its TCRdb copy is limited to in-frame clones, with some not included. The table lists roughly 76,000 clones, more than 75% of them singletons. Sequences were derived from CD4+ or CD8+ T cells sorted from blood, sampled in a trial of the OX40 agonist ivuxolimab. Source of these receptors: an adult with an advanced solid tumor such as melanoma, head and neck, liver or kidney cancer. The CDR3 runs from the conserved cysteine through the conserved F or W. A D gene is named only where the DNA matches it firmly. Only some rows state a clone size, as once, few, many or a class for expanded clones.

size	V	J	D	DNA	CDR3
.	TRBV6-5	TRBJ1-4	.	TGTGCCAGCAGTTACTCGATGGGGGCGGGAGAAAAACTGTTTTTT	CASSYSMGAGEKLFF
.	TRBV9	TRBJ1-2	.	TGTGCCAGCAGCCCTTCCGTGGGAGGACAGTATGGCTACACCTTC	CASSPSVGGQYGYTF
.	TRBV7-9	TRBJ2-2	.	TGTGCCAGCAGCCCCTACGTACCCGGGGAGCTGTTTTTT	CASSPYVPGELFF
.	TRBV11-2	TRBJ1-6	.	TGTGCCAGCAGCTCCCTCGGGTTTAATTCACCCCTCCACTTT	CASSSLGFNSPLHF
.	TRBV19	TRBJ1-5	.	TGTGCCAGTAGTTTCGCTAGAATAGGCCAGCCCCAGCATTTT	CASSFARIGQPQHF
.	TRBV2	TRBJ2-1	.	TGTGCCAGCAGTTTGGGCAATGAGCAGTTCTTC	CASSLGNEQFF
.	TRBV7-3	TRBJ1-4	.	TGTGCCAGCAGCTTAACAGGGCAGGATAATGAAAAACTGTTTTTT	CASSLTGQDNEKLFF
.	TRBV18	TRBJ2-7	TRBD1	TGTGCCAGCTCTCCGGGACAGGGGGCCTACGAGCAGTACTTC	CASSPGQGAYEQYF
.	TRBV6-5	TRBJ2-5	TRBD2	TGTGCCAGCAGTTCGGGACTAGCGGGGCCAGAGACCCAGTACTTC	CASSSGLAGPETQYF
.	TRBV7-3	TRBJ2-1	.	TGTGCCAGCAGCGAGAGCTCCTACAATGAGCAGTTCTTC	CASSESSYNEQFF
.	TRBV6-5	TRBJ1-5	.	TGTGCCAGCAGTCAGAAGACGGATTACGGTTCGCCCCAGCATTTT	CASSQKTDYGSPQHF
.	TRBV13	TRBJ1-1	.	TGTGCCAGCAGCTTAAGACAGTCGGGCTTGGCTTTCTTT	CASSLRQSGLAFF
.	TRBV18	TRBJ1-5	.	TGTGCCAGCTCAACAGGGAGAGATCAGCCCCAGCATTTT	CASSTGRDQPQHF
.	TRBV6-1	TRBJ2-1	.	TGTGCCAGCAGATCGGCGGGGTCGTGGGATGAGCAGTTCTTC	CASRSAGSWDEQFF
.	TRBV30	TRBJ2-2	.	TGTGCCACCCGAACTGGGGGCTCGAACACCGGGGAGCTGTTTTTT	CATRTGGSNTGELFF
.	TRBV10-3	TRBJ2-7	TRBD1	TGTGCCATCAGTGAGTCTCGGGGACAGGGAGATAGAGTATACGAGCAGTACTTC	CAISESRGQGDRVYEQYF
once	TRBV6-5	TRBJ1-6	.	TGTGCCAGCAGTACCTATACGGATTCACCCCTCCACTTT	CASSTYTDSPLHF
few	TRBV7-2	TRBJ2-3	TRBD1	TGTGCCAGCAGCCCCAGAGGGGGAGGACAGGGGATGCGCACAGATACGCAGTATTTT	CASSPRGGGQGMRTDTQYF
.	TRBV5-6	TRBJ1-5	.	TGTGCCAGCAGCTTGGGCGGACCTTCTAATCAGCCCCAGCATTTT	CASSLGGPSNQPQHF
.	TRBV15	TRBJ2-1	TRBD2	TGTGCCACCAGCAGAGGCCGTTGGGTGGGGACTAGCGCCTCGAATGAGCAGTTCTTC	CATSRGRWVGTSASNEQFF
.	TRBV19	TRBJ2-5	.	TGTGCCAGTAGTATTGGGGTGGTACGAGGAGGGAAAGAGACCCAGTACTTC	CASSIGVVRGGKETQYF
once	TRBV7-3	TRBJ2-3	TRBD2	TGTGCCAGCAGCTCCAGGACTAGCGGGGGGGTCACAGATACGCAGTATTTT	CASSSRTSGGVTDTQYF
.	TRBV10-3	TRBJ1-1	TRBD1	TGTGCCATCAGTGAGTCGCCGGGACAGGGCGAATCCACTGAAGCTTTCTTT	CAISESPGQGESTEAFF
.	TRBV27	TRBJ1-5	.	TGTGCCAGCAGTATGACCCCCGCGGAACAGCCCCAGCATTTT	CASSMTPAEQPQHF
once	TRBV28	TRBJ2-7	.	TGTGCCAGCAGTCTTCCGGGCTACGAGCAGTACTTC	CASSLPGYEQYF
.	TRBV5-1	TRBJ2-1	.	TGCGCCAGCAGCCCGGGACTCCAACCCTACAATGAGCAGTTCTTC	CASSPGLQPYNEQFF
.	TRBV7-8	TRBJ2-7	TRBD1	TGTGCCAGCAGCTTAGGAACAGGGGGCGGGTACGAGCAGTACTTC	CASSLGTGGGYEQYF
.	TRBV19	TRBJ2-3	.	TGTGCCAGTAGTAGCGGGGCCACAGATACGCAGTATTTT	CASSSGATDTQYF
.	TRBV7-9	TRBJ2-7	.	TGTGCCAGCAGTCGAGACGGGACCTACGAGCAGTACTTC	CASSRDGTYEQYF
few	TRBV10-1	TRBJ1-5	.	TGCGCCAGCCGAAGGACAAGGGCCTTCAATCAGCCCCAGCATTTT	CASRRTRAFNQPQHF
.	TRBV6-6	TRBJ1-2	TRBD1	TGTGCCAGCAGACCCCGACGGACAGGGGGGGTCTATGGCTACACCTTC	CASRPRRTGGVYGYTF
.	TRBV5-6	TRBJ2-5	.	TGTGCCAGCAGCCTCCCCGAGGTAGGGCAAGAGACCCAGTACTTC	CASSLPEVGQETQYF
.	TRBV27	TRBJ2-2	.	TGTGCCAGCACAAACAGGGTCACCGGGGAGCTGTTTTTT	CASTNRVTGELFF
.	TRBV9	TRBJ2-3	.	TGTGCCAGCAGCGTAGGGGCGGGGCCCGCGGATACGCAGTATTTT	CASSVGAGPADTQYF
.	TRBV7-2	TRBJ1-1	TRBD1	TGTGCCAGCAGACCGGGACAGGGGGCAGGTGAAGCTTTCTTT	CASRPGQGAGEAFF
.	TRBV19	TRBJ2-2	TRBD2	TGTGCCAGTAGTACTACTAGCGGGGGGGTCACCGGGGAGCTGTTTTTT	CASSTTSGGVTGELFF
.	TRBV28	TRBJ1-2	.	TGTGCCAGCAGCCCCGCTTATGGCTACACCTTC	CASSPAYGYTF
.	TRBV7-2	TRBJ1-2	TRBD1	TGTGCCAGCAGCTTGGGACAGGAGTCCGGCTACACCTTC	CASSLGQESGYTF
many	TRBV6-5	TRBJ1-1	TRBD1	TGTGCCAGCAGTTACGCTGACAGGGCGAACACTGAAGCTTTCTTT	CASSYADRANTEAFF
.	TRBV9	TRBJ2-5	.	TGTGCCAGCAGCGTAGCTTCGACCGGGAGTACCCAAGAGACCCAGTACTTC	CASSVASTGSTQETQYF
.	TRBV28	TRBJ2-3	TRBD1	TGTGCCAGCAGTTTATCCGGGACAGGGGGCTCGCGGGATACGCAGTATTTT	CASSLSGTGGSRDTQYF
.	TRBV4-1	TRBJ1-4	.	TGCGCCAGCAGCCAAGTACGGACAGCTAATGAAAAACTGTTTTTT	CASSQVRTANEKLFF
.	TRBV7-3	TRBJ1-2	.	TGTGCCAGCAGCTTAGGGGACCGCTATGGCTACACCTTC	CASSLGDRYGYTF
.	TRBV19	TRBJ2-7	.	TGTGCCAGTAGTATTCGGGGAGTCTACGAGCAGTACTTC	CASSIRGVYEQYF
.	TRBV6-1	TRBJ1-5	.	TGTGCCAGCAGCCCGGGCCGAGGGCAGCCCCAGCATTTT	CASSPGRGQPQHF
.	TRBV4-3	TRBJ2-3	TRBD1	TGCGCCAGCAGCCGCTGGACAGGGAAAGCAGATACGCAGTATTTT	CASSRWTGKADTQYF